Listed here are 9 T cell receptor beta chains from one sample, sequenced in a study of radiotherapy plus CTLA-4 blockade in lung cancer. Sequenced by immunoSEQ multiplex PCR; TCRdb stores in-frame clones only, minus some. The sample lists about 77,000 clones; roughly 74% were seen once. The input for sequencing was peripheral blood, taken from a patient treated with radiotherapy plus ipilimumab. The receptors here all came from a human donor with non-small cell lung cancer whose response to radiotherapy plus ipilimumab could not be evaluated.

This sequence joins TRBV5-6 and TRBJ2-5; 8 bases fit TRBD1. The J call is uncertain, as TRBJ2-7 better fits the DNA end. Germline CDR1 and CDR2: SGHDT and YYEEEE. The CDR3 consists of 16 residues. The CDR3 spells CASSLARTGTSYEQYF. The CDR3, as DNA: TGTGCCAGCAGCTTGGCGCGGACAGGGACCTCCTACGAGCAGTACTTC.

The rearrangement uses TRBV7-9 and TRBJ2-5; D gene uncertain. The DNA end is more similar to TRBJ2-7, so the J call may be wrong. CDR3 length equals 14 residues. Per the germline V gene, CDR1 is SEHNR and CDR2 is FQNEAQ (reference sequence). The CDR3, as DNA: TGTGCCAGCAGCTTACACGAGCGCTCCTACGAGCAGTACTTC. It specifies CASSLHERSYEQYF.

The chain recombines TRBV5-4 with TRBJ1-2, with no clear D. Germline V gene lookup returns CDR1 SGHNT and CDR2 YYREEE (reference sequence). CDR3 size: 13 residues. Trimming took off 2 bases at V and 2 bases at J, with 7 bases between the two ends. CDR3 sequence (DNA): TGTGCCAGCAGCTTTCGAGCGAACTATGGCTACACCTTC. It is translated as CASSFRANYGYTF. The variable domain in full, with the rest retrieved from reference TRBV5-4 and TRBJ1-2, is ETGVTQSPTHLIKTRGQQVTLRCSSQSGHNTVSWYQQALGQGPQFIFQYYREEENGRGNFPPRFSGLQFPNYSSELNVNALELDDSALYLCASSFRANYGYTFGSGTRLTVV.

As for this clone: Germline and junction disagree at one end, which may indicate a read error. The chain has TRBV11-3 and TRBJ1-1, with D possibly being TRBD1 (6 bases). The CDR3 covers 13 residues. Germline V gene lookup returns CDR1 SGHNT and CDR2 YENEEA. In DNA form, the CDR3 reads TGTGCCAGCAGCATAGAGACAGGTAAAGAAGCTTTCTTT. Its protein is CASSIETGKEAFF.

J is TRBJ1-1 and V is TRBV4-2; D may be TRBD1 (6 bases). This CDR3 contains 15 residues. CDR1 and CDR2 (germline): LGHNA, YNFKEQ. Trimming cost V 0 bases and J 5 bases, with 13 bases left between them. The CDR3 loop reads CASSQERNRVTEAFF. CDR3 in DNA: TGTGCCAGCAGCCAAGAACGAAACAGGGTGACTGAAGCTTTCTTT.

This chain connects TRBV30 to TRBJ1-4, with D possibly being TRBD1 (5 bases). Between the trimmed V and J ends, which lost 0 bases and 7 bases, there was a span of 12 bases. CDR1 GTSNPN and CDR2 SVGIG come from the germline V gene (reference sequence). This CDR3 contains 14 residues. The CDR3 here is CAWSVPGVAEKLFF. Here the CDR3 DNA reads TGTGCCTGGAGTGTACCGGGGGTGGCTGAAAAACTGTTTTTT. Using reference TRBV30 and TRBJ1-4 for the parts outside the CDR3, the full variable domain is SQTIHQWPATLVQPVGSPLSLECTVEGTSNPNLYWYRQAAGRGLQLLFYSVGIGQISSEVPQNLSASRPQDRQFILSSKKLLLSDSGFYLCAWSVPGVAEKLFFGSGTQLSVL.

V is TRBV9 and J is TRBJ1-2; 12 bases line up with TRBD1. Germline values: CDR1 SGDLS, CDR2 YYNGEE. The J segment lost 6 bases and the V segment lost 4 bases, leaving 7 bases of the junction unmatched. CDR3 length: 15 amino acids. The CDR3 DNA sequence: TGTGCCAGCAGCCCAGGGACAGGGGGCGGGAATGGCTACACCTTC. It yields the protein CASSPGTGGGNGYTF.

The gene calls are TRBV19 and TRBJ1-2, with unresolved D. This CDR3 is built from 12 residues. V lost 5 bases, J lost 7 bases, and 11 bases lay in between. The germline V gene encodes CDR1 LNHDA and CDR2 SQIVND (reference sequence). Here the CDR3 reads CASSWQASGYTF. The CDR3 DNA reads as TGTGCCAGTAGTTGGCAGGCCTCTGGCTACACCTTC.

J is TRBJ2-7 and V is TRBV7-4; D call uncertain. The CDR3 runs to 18 residues. Germline loops: CDR1 SGHVT, CDR2 SQSDAQ. V dropped 2 bases and J dropped 4 bases, with 24 bases sitting between them. CDR3 residues: CASSLCPHGSWAWYEQYF. The CDR3 DNA is TGTGCCAGCAGCTTATGTCCTCACGGATCATGGGCATGGTACGAGCAGTACTTC.